The T cell receptor beta chain under discussion was sequenced for a study of blood T cells in healthy people across ages. General observations from the study: It was not known whether donors were CMV positive (a possible confounder of expanded clonotype changes). Naive CD4+ cells and diversity were both higher in long-lived donors than in aged donors. TCR beta diversity, measured per million T cells, fell in a roughly linear way with age.

In the case of this clonotype: The antigen is undetermined.

The use of a sample-barcoded 5' primer and a J-beta primer mix characterized a second PCR of roughly 6 to 11 cycles. Template switching added a 12-random-nucleotide identifier to every cDNA molecule. TCRdb itself ran the 5' RACE reads through MiXCR, one entry per CDR3 protein. This sample carries 1.8 million or so distinct CDR3 sequences, about 39% of them seen once, and the ten largest clones take roughly 24%. This CDR3 region has 16 residues. In germline, CDR1 is SGHTA, CDR2 FQGNSA. V dropped 1 base and J dropped 6; count of bases not matched to a gene: 3. Sequences were obtained from blood. This TCR came from a human donor in good health. The V and J genes are TRBV7-2 and TRBJ2-2; 12 nucleotides line up with TRBD2. CDR3 amino acids: CASSLDASGGAGELFF. CDR3 in DNA: TGTGCCAGCAGCTTAGATGCTAGCGGGGGGGCCGGGGAGCTGTTTTTT.